This TCR beta chain comes out of a study of T-cell reconstitution after alpha-beta-depleted transplantation in children. This CDR3 contains 16 residues. Deletions cut 0 bases from V and 4 bases from J, with 13 bases between. Looked up from germline, CDR1 is SGHTA and CDR2 is FQGNSA. This sample's TCRbeta library carried unique molecular identifier barcodes. MiXCR was run by TCRdb on the PCR reads, yielding one entry per CDR3 protein. The sample includes fewer than 150,000 distinct CDR3 sequences, around a tenth of them seen just once. As regards this clonotype: As yet, its antigen is unknown.

Study-level results: Surviving recipient T cells and thymic progenitors produced the high day-60 TCRbeta diversity seen in some patients. Several hundred expanded graft clones reportedly were the source of alpha-beta T cells about two months after transplant. T-cell counts and diversity at one year following transplant were attributed mainly to newly produced T cells.

V and J are TRBV7-2 and TRBJ2-1, with D perhaps TRBD2 (6 bases). Material: PBMCs, mostly from graft donor cells, obtained 180 days after TCRalphabeta/CD19-depleted stem cell transplant. The TCR originated in a girl under three years old who had a stem cell transplant for combined immunodeficiency, so the T cells may come from the graft donor. CDR3 DNA sequence: TGTGCCAGCAGCTTAGCTCTAGCGTCTATTTACAATGAGCAGTTCTTC. It translates to CASSLALASIYNEQFF. Using reference TRBV7-2 and TRBJ2-1 for the parts outside the CDR3, the full variable domain is GAGVSQSPSNKVTEKGKDVELRCDPISGHTALYWYRQSLGQGLEFLIYFQGNSAPDKSGLPSDRFSAERTGGSVSTLTIQRTQQEDSAVYLCASSLALASIYNEQFFGPGTRLTVL.